The 23 T cell receptor beta chains in this list originate from one sample, sequenced in a study of cytomegalovirus exposure and HLA in healthy donors. PCR amplification relied on 60 Vbeta primers (plus 13 Jbeta primers). Repertoires were generated with immunoSEQ multiplex PCR, while TCRdb's copy carries only in-frame clones and drops some. The table lists nearly 95,000 clones, 79% of them singletons. Sequenced input: PBMCs. The receptors derive from a woman in her forties in good health and CMV-seronegative.

The chain joins TRBV29-1 to TRBJ1-2; D ambiguous. Germline CDR1 is SQVTM and CDR2 is ANQGSEA. The CDR3 is made up of 12 amino acids. V lost 6 bases and J lost 7, with 15 bases in between. DNA for the CDR3: TGCAGCGTGGACGAGGGTAAACGTGGCTACACCTTC. It is translated as CSVDEGKRGYTF.

This clone was seen once. The chain is built from TRBV5-8 and TRBJ1-4, with D unresolved. Germline CDR1 reads SGHTS; CDR2 reads YDEGEE. Between the trimmed V and J ends, which lost 3 bases and 7 bases, there was a span of 4 bases. This CDR3 has 11 residues. CDR3 nucleotide sequence: TGTGCCAGCAGCTCCCTTGAAAAACTGTTTTTT. It codes for CASSSLEKLFF.

V gene TRBV10-3 combines with J gene TRBJ1-4; 10 nucleotides align to TRBD1. Germline V gives CDR1 ENHRY, CDR2 SYGVKD. The CDR3 has 16 residues. J lost 7 bases, V lost 3 bases, and 8 bases had no gene match. The CDR3 is CAISDPPRTGGEKLFF. The DNA of the CDR3 is TGTGCCATCAGTGACCCTCCCAGGACAGGGGGTGAAAAACTGTTTTTT.

The rearrangement uses TRBV4-2 and TRBJ1-1; 10 bases align to TRBD1. With 3 bases clipped from V and 6 bases from J, the junction kept 4 bases outside the gene matches. Germline V gene data show CDR1 as LGHNA and CDR2 as YNFKEQ. The CDR3 contains 14 residues. The CDR3 nucleotides read TGTGCCAGCAGCCAGACAGGGGGCGAGTCTGAAGCTTTCTTT. It encodes CASSQTGGESEAFF.

With regard to this clone: The same CDR3 is also encoded by other DNA sequences in this sample. V gene TRBV6-5 combines with J gene TRBJ1-1; TRBD1 agrees at 9 bases. CDR1 is MNHEY, CDR2 SVGAGI, per germline. Trimming cost V 2 bases and J 4 bases; bases outside gene matches: 2. This CDR3 has 14 residues. The CDR3 is CASSYDRGSTEAFF. CDR3 coding DNA: TGTGCCAGCAGTTACGACAGGGGGAGCACTGAAGCTTTCTTT.

This chain connects TRBV19 to TRBJ1-3; a possible D gene is TRBD1 (6 bases). This CDR3 is built from 15 residues. Germline V CDR1 and CDR2: LNHDA, SQIVND (reference sequence). The germline V and J ends were trimmed by 10 bases and 3 bases, with 19 bases remaining between them. CDR3 loop: CATQPRGYNGNTIYF. As DNA, the CDR3 is TGTGCCACCCAGCCCAGGGGCTACAATGGAAACACCATATATTTT.

The gene calls are TRBV19 and TRBJ2-7, with D unclear. V lost 1 base, J lost 0 bases, and 10 bases lay in between. Per the germline V gene, CDR1 is LNHDA and CDR2 is SQIVND (reference sequence). There are 15 residues in the CDR3. The CDR3 here is CASSIGWRSSYEQYF. The CDR3 DNA reads as TGTGCCAGTAGTATAGGTTGGAGAAGCTCCTACGAGCAGTACTTC. The full variable domain, rest sourced from reference TRBV19 and TRBJ2-7, is DGGITQSPKYLFRKEGQNVTLSCEQNLNHDAMYWYRQDPGQGLRLIYYSQIVNDFQKGDIAEGYSVSREKKESFPLTVTSAQKNPTAFYLCASSIGWRSSYEQYFGPGTRLTVT.

This rearrangement joins TRBV7-9 to TRBJ1-2, with 8 nucleotides matching TRBD1. Germline V gene sequence: CDR1 SEHNR, CDR2 FQNEAQ (reference sequence). With V trimmed by 0 bases and J by 7 bases, 10 bases remained unmatched. The CDR3 runs to 16 residues. The CDR3 nucleotides read TGTGCCAGCAGCTTAGCTTCCGAGACAGGGGTCGGTGGCTACACCTTC. It encodes CASSLASETGVGGYTF.

The CDR3 is CAWRERGRFYSTDTQYF. CDR3 coding DNA: TGTGCCTGGAGGGAGCGGGGCCGTTTTTATAGCACAGATACGCAGTATTTT. The rearrangement links TRBV30 to TRBJ2-3; 7 bases are shared with TRBD2. The CDR3 runs to 17 residues. Unmatched junction bases numbered 12, after V lost 3 bases and J lost 0 bases. Germline assignment: CDR1 GTSNPN and CDR2 SVGIG (reference sequence).

This clone is a singleton in its sample. V gene TRBV30 combines with J gene TRBJ1-2; TRBD1 is a possible D gene (6 bases). Germline-derived CDR1 and CDR2 are GTSNPN and SVGIG (reference sequence). The ends were cut back, 1 base at V and 3 bases at J, with 12 bases in the middle. This CDR3 has 14 residues. The CDR3 is CAWSGGGGDYGYTF. The CDR3 DNA reads TGTGCCTGGAGTGGTGGAGGGGGGGACTATGGCTACACCTTC.

This clone was picked up one time. The V call is TRBV6-1, the J call TRBJ2-7, with TRBD1 matching 7 bases. With 6 bases clipped from V and 1 base from J, the junction kept 6 bases outside the gene matches. The germline CDR1 and CDR2 sequences are MNHNS and SASEGT. The CDR3 is 14 amino acids. In DNA form, the CDR3 reads TGTGCCAGCAGCCCGGACAGGTCATCCTACGAGCAGTACTTC. The encoded protein is CASSPDRSSYEQYF.

The rearrangement uses TRBV11-2 and TRBJ1-1; D is uncertain. Trimming left V 2 bases short and J 4 bases short, with 14 bases between. CDR3 length: 15 amino acids. Looked up from germline, CDR1 is SGHAT and CDR2 is FQNNGV. The CDR3 reads CASSLTTGGLTEAFF. The CDR3 DNA is TGTGCCAGCAGCTTAACAACCGGCGGCCTCACTGAAGCTTTCTTT.

J is TRBJ1-3 and V is TRBV9; D call uncertain. In germline, CDR1 is SGDLS, CDR2 YYNGEE. Between the trimmed V and J ends, which lost 4 bases and 0 bases, there was a span of 17 bases. This CDR3 is built from 17 residues. In nucleotides, the CDR3 is TGTGCCAGCAGCCCCCTAGGCGGCACCAACTCTGGAAACACCATATATTTT. Translating it yields CASSPLGGTNSGNTIYF.

This clone was counted only a few times. V is TRBV7-9 and J is TRBJ2-1, with D tentatively TRBD2 (7 bases). CDR1 is SEHNR and CDR2 is FQNEAQ in the germline V gene (reference sequence). Trimming stripped 5 bases from V and 1 base from J, with 18 bases between. There are 17 residues in the CDR3. The CDR3 DNA reads as TGTGCCAGCAGCCCGACGGGGGGCGCTACATCCTACAATGAGCAGTTCTTC. It codes for CASSPTGGATSYNEQFF.

The genes are TRBV27 and TRBJ2-7; no definite D call. The CDR3 is 11 residues long. Germline V gives CDR1 MNHEY, CDR2 SMNVEV (reference sequence). V lost 4 bases, J lost 3 bases, and 4 bases lay in between. The CDR3 is CASSSYYEQYF. CDR3 DNA sequence: TGTGCCAGCAGTTCCTACTACGAGCAGTACTTC.

This chain links TRBV7-3 with TRBJ2-5, with D possibly matching TRBD1 (6 bases). This CDR3 contains 13 residues. Deletions cut 5 bases from V and 4 bases from J, with 11 bases between. Germline V gives CDR1 SGHTA, CDR2 FQGTGA. CDR3 protein: CASSGGRGETQYF. CDR3 DNA sequence: TGTGCCAGCAGCGGGGGCCGCGGAGAGACCCAGTACTTC.

This clone was seen just once. The genes are TRBV2 and TRBJ1-2; D may be TRBD1 (5 bases). CDR1 SNHLY and CDR2 FYNNEI come from the germline V gene. The CDR3 covers 13 residues. V was shortened by 2 bases and J by 8 bases, with 12 bases between the two germline ends. The CDR3 loop reads CASSEFRVGGYTF. Here the CDR3 DNA reads TGTGCCAGCAGTGAATTCAGGGTGGGAGGCTACACCTTC.

The chain uses TRBV10-3 and TRBJ2-5; 8 positions match TRBD2. The CDR3 is 15 residues long. Germline CDR1 reads ENHRY; CDR2 reads SYGVKD. The trim removed 2 bases at V and 3 bases at J, leaving 5 bases unmatched. The CDR3 DNA reads TGTGCCATCAGTGAGGGTCTAGCGGGTGAAGAGACCCAGTACTTC. Its protein product is CAISEGLAGEETQYF.

V and J are TRBV7-8 and TRBJ2-2; tentative D call: TRBD2 (5 bases). V lost 5 bases and J 6 bases, leaving 13 bases between the germline ends. The CDR3 runs 14 residues. Germline CDR1 is SGHVS and CDR2 is FQNEAQ. CDR3 nucleotides: TGTGCCAGCAGCACAACCGGGGTGGCCGGGGAGCTGTTTTTT. Translating gives CASSTTGVAGELFF.

The chain uses TRBV7-7 and TRBJ2-2, with D possibly TRBD2 on 6 matching bases. V lost 4 bases and J lost 6, with 12 bases in between. Germline CDR1 reads SSHAT; CDR2 reads FNYEAQ (reference sequence). CDR3 length: 14 residues. The CDR3 here is CASSSGLPAGELFF. The CDR3 DNA follows: TGTGCCAGCAGCTCGGGACTCCCCGCCGGGGAGCTGTTTTTT.

The CDR3 region has the DNA TGCAGCGTTGTGCGCCAGGGGTCCGGGGAGCTGTTTTTT. Protein: CSVVRQGSGELFF. The rearrangement uses TRBV29-1 and TRBJ2-2; D might be TRBD1 (6 bases). V was shortened by 4 bases and J by 6 bases, with 12 bases between the two germline ends. The CDR3 has 13 amino acids. Germline V gene sequence: CDR1 SQVTM, CDR2 ANQGSEA.

This chain uses TRBV10-3 with TRBJ2-5, with a tentative D call TRBD2 (5 bases). The DNA end is more similar to TRBJ2-7, so the J call may be wrong. The CDR3 contains 13 residues. In germline, CDR1 is ENHRY, CDR2 SYGVKD. This CDR3 is CAISSRAPYEQYF. The CDR3 DNA reads as TGTGCCATCAGTTCGAGGGCCCCATACGAGCAGTACTTC.

This chain joins TRBV5-6 and TRBJ2-4; TRBD1 is a possible D gene (5 bases). Between the trimmed V and J ends, which lost 6 bases and 0 bases, there was a span of 19 bases. This CDR3 comprises 17 residues. Germline V gene sequence: CDR1 SGHDT, CDR2 YYEEEE. The CDR3 region has the DNA TGTGCCAGCACGCCCGGGTGGGGCCTTCTAGCCAAAAACATTCAGTACTTC. Translated, it gives CASTPGWGLLAKNIQYF. Together with reference TRBV5-6 and TRBJ2-4, the CDR3 gives the full variable domain: DAGVTQSPTHLIKTRGQQVTLRCSPKSGHDTVSWYQQALGQGPQFIFQYYEEEERQRGNFPDRFSGHQFPNYSSELNVNALLLGDSALYLCASTPGWGLLAKNIQYFGAGTRLSVL.